This T cell receptor beta chain was found in a study of shared clonotypes between healthy human individuals. Study-wide context: The study drew on a couple of women and a few men aged 18 to 49 as donors. Findings and caveats of the study: Donors were few, which limited the genetic and exposure-history diversity represented.

Assay execution proceeded at the deep level. Repertoires were generated with immunoSEQ multiplex PCR, while TCRdb's copy carries only in-frame clones and drops some. This table has about 560,000 clones, around 76% appearing once. About this clone itself: Its antigen remains unidentified.

Germline values: CDR1 SGHRS, CDR2 YFSETQ. Germline trimming cut 2 bases from V and 5 bases from J; bases unmatched to any gene: 12. This CDR3 is built from 16 residues. This TCR derives from a woman aged 40-49 years in good health. Some clones in this sample may be carry-over from other donors' samples. The specimen sequenced was PBMCs. The genes are TRBV5-1 and TRBJ2-7, with 8 bases fitting TRBD2. The CDR3 region is CASSLYTGTSGHEQYF. For the CDR3, the DNA is TGCGCCAGCAGCTTATATACCGGGACTAGTGGCCACGAGCAGTACTTC.